This T cell receptor beta chain was recovered during a study of chemoradiotherapy in HPV16-positive cancers. Turning to the study itself: A couple of HPV16-positive patients' cells yielded candidate HPV-specific clones and common motifs. Overall study findings and caveats: During treatment, candidate HPV-specific clones and E7-related motifs expanded in tumor. HPV-specific T cells were functionally defined from only a couple of HPV16-positive patients.

Concerning this clone itself: Its antigen is still unknown.

Repertoires were sampled repeatedly during chemoradiotherapy. Germline CDR1 and CDR2: MGHDK and SYGVNS. Deletions cut 4 bases from V and 3 bases from J, with 12 bases between. The CDR3 covers 14 residues. TCRdb's table, derived via immunoSEQ multiplex PCR, lists solely in-frame clones and lacks some. The sample includes about 32,000 clones, approximately 88% of them seen just once. The V and J genes are TRBV25-1 and TRBJ1-2; D is possibly TRBD1 (6 bases). The material sequenced was blood, taken from a patient who underwent chemoradiotherapy. This TCR came from a human donor with HPV-associated anogenital cancer. CDR3: CASSGDKRDYGYTF. The CDR3 DNA reads as TGTGCCAGCAGTGGGGACAAGAGGGACTATGGCTACACCTTC.